Each of the 17 T cell receptor beta chains below was sequenced from the same sample in a study of shared clonotypes between healthy human individuals. Libraries were prepared by immunoSEQ multiplex PCR; TCRdb keeps only in-frame clonotypes and omits some of them. Counted here are around 1.6 million clones, about 98% occurring once; the ten biggest clones make up less than 0.55%. Sample: naive CD4+ T cells sorted from blood. Documented subset: CD45RA+ positively selected. These receptors were taken from a man aged 25 to 40 in good health.

The rearrangement links TRBV6-6 to TRBJ1-5; 7 nucleotides agree with TRBD1. The CDR3 contains 16 residues. The germline V gene encodes CDR1 MNHNY and CDR2 SVGAGI (reference sequence). V shed 5 bases, J shed 1 base, and the junction held 8 bases outside the gene matches. The CDR3 protein is CASSPSRGMSNQPQHF. CDR3 in DNA: TGTGCCAGCAGTCCTTCCAGGGGGATGAGCAATCAGCCCCAGCATTTT.

This CDR3 is CSVAASVNSGDTQYF. The CDR3 DNA sequence: TGCAGCGTTGCAGCGAGCGTGAACTCGGGAGATACGCAGTATTTT. The chain joins TRBV29-1 to TRBJ2-3; D is ambiguous. The CDR3 has 15 amino acids. V shed 4 bases and J shed 5 bases, with 19 bases lying between them. Germline-derived CDR1 and CDR2 are SQVTM and ANQGSEA.

This rearrangement joins TRBV2 to TRBJ2-2, with a tentative D call TRBD1 (5 bases). Germline V gene lookup returns CDR1 SNHLY and CDR2 FYNNEI. This CDR3 spans 15 amino acids. With 1 base removed from V and 5 bases from J, the gap between germline ends came to 11 bases. This CDR3 is CASSEEQVGTGELFF. CDR3 nucleotide sequence: TGTGCCAGCAGTGAAGAACAGGTTGGGACCGGGGAGCTGTTTTTT.

The chain recombines TRBV4-3 with TRBJ1-3, with D unclear. The CDR3 is made up of 15 amino acids. The ends were cut back, 0 bases at V and 0 bases at J, with 6 bases in the middle. Germline CDR1 LGHNA, CDR2 YSLEER. The chain's CDR3 is CASSQEPTSGNTIYF. The CDR3, as DNA: TGCGCCAGCAGCCAAGAACCCACCTCTGGAAACACCATATATTTT.

In the case of this clone: This CDR3 is also generated by other DNA sequences in the sample. The rearrangement uses TRBV19 and TRBJ2-7, with 8 bases lining up with TRBD1. The CDR3 has 12 amino acids. Germline CDR1 reads LNHDA; CDR2 reads SQIVND (reference sequence). V shed 10 bases, J shed 4 bases, and the junction held 6 bases outside the gene matches. In nucleotides, the CDR3 is TGTGCCACCCGGGACAGGAGTTACGAGCAGTACTTC. Encoded protein: CATRDRSYEQYF.

V is TRBV18 and J is TRBJ2-7; 9 bases fit TRBD2. Unmatched junction bases numbered 2, after V lost 2 bases and J lost 0 bases. Germline-derived CDR1 and CDR2 are KGHSH and LQKENI. This CDR3 has 15 amino acids. CDR3 loop: CASSPAGGSSYEQYF. As DNA, the CDR3 is TGTGCCAGCTCACCAGCGGGAGGGAGCTCCTACGAGCAGTACTTC.

J is TRBJ1-1 and V is TRBV30, with D possibly matching TRBD1 (5 bases). The CDR3 extends over 14 amino acids. V was trimmed by 1 base and J by 8 bases, leaving 17 bases between them. The germline V gene encodes CDR1 GTSNPN and CDR2 SVGIG (reference sequence). This chain's CDR3 is CAWSALIGAAEAFF. The CDR3 DNA reads as TGTGCCTGGAGTGCTTTAATAGGGGCAGCCGAAGCTTTCTTT.

CDR3 residues: CASSATGNEKLFF. Written as DNA, the CDR3 is TGTGCCAGCAGCGCCACAGGGAATGAAAAACTGTTTTTT. The rearrangement joins TRBV9 to TRBJ1-4; the D gene is possibly TRBD1 (6 bases). CDR1 and CDR2 from the germline V gene are SGDLS and YYNGEE. This CDR3 is built from 13 residues. Trimming removed 3 bases at V and 5 bases at J, with 8 bases between.

The chain has TRBV25-1 and TRBJ2-3, with D uncertain. Germline V lookup: CDR1 MGHDK, CDR2 SYGVNS. Trimming removed 2 bases at V and 1 base at J, with 7 bases between. This CDR3 is built from 14 residues. CDR3 in DNA: TGTGCCAGCAGTGAACTCAGACGCACAGATACGCAGTATTTT. This translates into CASSELRRTDTQYF.

The CDR3 loop is CASSSNRDEQYF. The CDR3, as DNA: TGTGCCAGCAGCTCGAACAGGGACGAGCAGTACTTC. This rearrangement joins TRBV5-4 to TRBJ2-7; D perhaps matches TRBD1 (6 bases). Trimming stripped 3 bases from V and 5 bases from J, with 9 bases between. Germline CDR1 is SGHNT and CDR2 is YYREEE (reference sequence). The CDR3 has 12 residues.

The chain uses TRBV29-1 and TRBJ2-2; D unresolved. From germline, CDR1 is SQVTM and CDR2 ANQGSEA. The germline V and J ends were trimmed by 7 bases and 3 bases, with 18 bases remaining between them. This CDR3 comprises 15 residues. The chain's CDR3 is CSARPGPTHTGELFF. The CDR3 DNA reads as TGCAGCGCCCGCCCAGGACCGACCCACACCGGGGAGCTGTTTTTT.

This clone was counted a single time. The chain links TRBV29-1 to TRBJ2-5; the match to TRBD2 covers 7 bases. V dropped 4 bases and J dropped 2; count of bases not matched to a gene: 4. Germline assignment: CDR1 SQVTM and CDR2 ANQGSEA. This CDR3 has 13 amino acids. CDR3 loop: CSVAGRAQETQYF. CDR3 bases: TGCAGCGTTGCGGGGAGGGCACAAGAGACCCAGTACTTC.

The CDR3 DNA is TGTGCCAGCTCTTCAGGGGACACCCAAGAGACCCAGTACTTC. It translates to CASSSGDTQETQYF. V gene TRBV18 combines with J gene TRBJ2-5; tentatively, D is TRBD1 (6 bases). From germline, CDR1 is KGHSH and CDR2 LQKENI. The CDR3 is made up of 14 amino acids. Trimming removed 6 bases from V and 1 base from J, with 12 bases in between.

This chain's CDR3 is CASSPDGPVLNTEAFF. DNA for the CDR3: TGTGCCAGCAGCCCCGACGGGCCCGTCTTGAACACTGAAGCTTTCTTT. The chain is built from TRBV21-1 and TRBJ1-1. TRBV21-1 is annotated as a pseudogene. The CDR3 consists of 16 residues.

This chain connects TRBV9 to TRBJ2-1; the match to TRBD1 covers 8 bases. The CDR3 has 14 residues. The V gene's germline CDR1 is SGDLS and CDR2 YYNGEE. With V trimmed by 6 bases and J by 9 bases, 11 bases remained unmatched. The CDR3 DNA reads TGTGCCAGCACCCAGGGGGCCAATCTGGTTGAGCAGTTCTTC. Translated: CASTQGANLVEQFF.

The V gene is TRBV5-4, the J gene TRBJ2-1; D may be TRBD2 (5 bases). The CDR3 covers 14 residues. Trimming cost V 4 bases and J 2 bases, with 10 bases left between them. Germline loops: CDR1 SGHNT, CDR2 YYREEE (reference sequence). CDR3: CASSVPLAYNEQFF. The CDR3 coding sequence is TGTGCCAGCAGCGTCCCACTAGCCTACAATGAGCAGTTCTTC.

The V and J genes are TRBV6-4 and TRBJ1-1, with unresolved D. Looked up from germline, CDR1 is MRHNA and CDR2 is SNTAGT. Trimming pared 3 bases from V and 10 bases from J, leaving 15 bases between. This CDR3 is 13 amino acids long. The CDR3 sequence is CASSDGPNRAAFF. The CDR3 DNA reads TGTGCCAGCAGTGATGGACCGAATAGGGCAGCTTTCTTT.